Below, 6 T cell receptor beta chains from the same sample are listed, as sequenced in a study of T cells in Graves' hyperthyroidism and ophthalmopathy. Researchers took RNA transcripts and amplified the TCR beta CDR3 regions from them. RT-PCR in the first round (using the HTBI primer set) targeted the TCR CDR3. MiXCR was run by TCRdb on the multiplex PCR reads, yielding one entry per CDR3 protein. The sample records approximately 330,000 distinct CDR3 sequences, about 20% being singletons. Source material: blood. Every receptor here comes from a woman in her 50s with Graves' hyperthyroidism.

This clonotype was counted between two and nine times. The V gene is TRBV12-3 or TRBV12-4, the J gene TRBJ2-5; maybe TRBD2 (6 bases). The V end lost 7 bases, the J end lost 5 bases, and 14 bases lay between the germline ends. The CDR3 is 13 residues long. Written as DNA, the CDR3 is TGTGCCAGCACCACCGCCGGGGGTGAGACCCAGTACTTC. Protein sequence: CASTTAGGETQYF.

This clonotype has ten or more counts. The chain has TRBV3-1 and TRBJ2-1, with D tentatively TRBD2 (6 bases). Germline values: CDR1 LGHDT, CDR2 YNNKEL (reference sequence). V lost 0 bases and J lost 8, with 11 bases in between. The CDR3 is 14 residues long. The CDR3 loop reads CASSQDRGWDEQFF. The CDR3 DNA follows: TGTGCCAGCAGCCAAGATCGGGGGTGGGATGAGCAGTTCTTC.

The gene calls are TRBV18 and TRBJ2-5, with 9 bases lining up with TRBD1. The V and J ends lost 2 bases and 4 bases, in that order; junction bases with no gene match: 5. This CDR3 comprises 15 residues. CDR1 and CDR2 from the germline V gene are KGHSH and LQKENI. This chain's CDR3 is CASSPWTGVGETQYF. The CDR3 bases are TGTGCCAGCTCACCATGGACAGGGGTAGGAGAGACCCAGTACTTC.

The CDR3 nucleotides read TGTGCCAGCAGCCAAGATCCGGGCCTCCTGGGAGAGACCCAGTACTTC. This codes for CASSQDPGLLGETQYF. This rearrangement joins TRBV3-1 to TRBJ2-5, with D unresolved. CDR1 and CDR2 (germline): LGHDT, YNNKEL (reference sequence). The CDR3 contains 16 residues. Trimming removed 0 bases from V and 4 bases from J, with 15 bases in between.

This clonotype was counted at least ten times. This rearrangement joins TRBV27 to TRBJ2-3, with 7 bases identical to TRBD1. The CDR3 is 15 residues long. Germline CDR1 and CDR2: MNHEY and SMNVEV (reference sequence). Trimming removed 5 bases from V and 2 bases from J; junction bases left unmatched: 7. CDR3 nucleotides: TGTGCCAGCAGTGCCCGGGACAGTAACACAGATACGCAGTATTTT. Encoded protein: CASSARDSNTDTQYF.

This clonotype was seen ten or more times. The J gene is TRBJ2-5, the V gene TRBV27; 9 nucleotides match TRBD2. The germline V gene has CDR1 MNHEY and CDR2 SMNVEV (reference sequence). V dropped 8 bases and J dropped 3; count of bases not matched to a gene: 16. The CDR3 loop spans 17 amino acids. The DNA for the CDR3 is TGTGCCAGCGACCAGGGGCTAGCGGGAACGAACAAAGAGACCCAGTACTTC. Amino acid sequence: CASDQGLAGTNKETQYF.